This T cell receptor (beta chain) is from a study of Graves' ophthalmopathy and Graves' hyperthyroidism. This clonotype appeared many times. Its antigen is unidentified. Study outcomes and limitations: Also, most clonotypes expanded in the thyroid above 0.001 frequency appeared in blood. The model reached approximately 71% sensitivity and roughly 76% specificity for predicting ophthalmopathy progression.

Other autoimmune diseases, uncontrolled infections, pregnancy or lactation excluded patients from enrollment. The PBMCs originated from less than 13 ml of fresh peripheral blood. RNA transcripts provided the template for amplifying TCR beta CDR3 regions. HTBI primers were employed in first-round RT-PCR, then a second-round multiplex PCR followed. TCRdb re-analysed the multiplex PCR reads in MiXCR, keeping a single row per CDR3 protein. The data contain over 450,000 distinct CDR3 sequences, around an eighth of them singletons. The CDR3 consists of 12 residues. Germline CDR1 reads SGHAT; CDR2 reads FQNNGV. The V end was cut by 4 bases, the J end by 5 bases, with 5 bases between.

The rearrangement joins TRBV11-2 to TRBJ2-2; D uncertain. The specimen was blood. The sequence derives from a woman in her twenties or thirties with Graves' ophthalmopathy. The CDR3 DNA is TGTGCCAGCAGCTCCGAAACCGGGGAGCTGTTTTTT. Protein sequence: CASSSETGELFF.